The present T cell receptor (beta chain) was sequenced within a study of CD8 T cells in Susac syndrome. Study results and limitations: The study's TCR sequencing and HLA analysis covered a relatively small number of individuals, and the study acknowledged this.

Sequencing of TCR beta was performed on blood CD8+ T cells and on blood CD4+ T cells. With regard to this clonotype: Its antigen remains unknown.

Random-hexamer reverse transcription was applied to 0.5 to 1 ug RNA. With immunoSEQ multiplex PCR, TCR beta CDR3 was amplified across 54 Vbeta and 13 Jbeta. TCRdb recomputed calls from the immunoSEQ multiplex PCR reads with MiXCR, one row per CDR3 protein. Here the sample spans about 140,000 distinct CDR3 sequences, more than 85% being singletons. Germline CDR1 reads DFQATT; CDR2 reads SNEGSKA (reference sequence). With 5 bases removed from V and 0 bases from J, the gap between germline ends came to 11 bases. The CDR3 runs to 13 residues. This receptor was taken from a human donor with Susac syndrome. The specimen sequenced was CD4+ T cells from PBMCs. The V and J genes are TRBV20-1 and TRBJ2-7; maybe TRBD1 (6 bases). CDR3 in amino acids: CSADTGSSYEQYF. The CDR3 nucleotides read TGCAGTGCTGATACAGGGAGCTCCTACGAGCAGTACTTC.